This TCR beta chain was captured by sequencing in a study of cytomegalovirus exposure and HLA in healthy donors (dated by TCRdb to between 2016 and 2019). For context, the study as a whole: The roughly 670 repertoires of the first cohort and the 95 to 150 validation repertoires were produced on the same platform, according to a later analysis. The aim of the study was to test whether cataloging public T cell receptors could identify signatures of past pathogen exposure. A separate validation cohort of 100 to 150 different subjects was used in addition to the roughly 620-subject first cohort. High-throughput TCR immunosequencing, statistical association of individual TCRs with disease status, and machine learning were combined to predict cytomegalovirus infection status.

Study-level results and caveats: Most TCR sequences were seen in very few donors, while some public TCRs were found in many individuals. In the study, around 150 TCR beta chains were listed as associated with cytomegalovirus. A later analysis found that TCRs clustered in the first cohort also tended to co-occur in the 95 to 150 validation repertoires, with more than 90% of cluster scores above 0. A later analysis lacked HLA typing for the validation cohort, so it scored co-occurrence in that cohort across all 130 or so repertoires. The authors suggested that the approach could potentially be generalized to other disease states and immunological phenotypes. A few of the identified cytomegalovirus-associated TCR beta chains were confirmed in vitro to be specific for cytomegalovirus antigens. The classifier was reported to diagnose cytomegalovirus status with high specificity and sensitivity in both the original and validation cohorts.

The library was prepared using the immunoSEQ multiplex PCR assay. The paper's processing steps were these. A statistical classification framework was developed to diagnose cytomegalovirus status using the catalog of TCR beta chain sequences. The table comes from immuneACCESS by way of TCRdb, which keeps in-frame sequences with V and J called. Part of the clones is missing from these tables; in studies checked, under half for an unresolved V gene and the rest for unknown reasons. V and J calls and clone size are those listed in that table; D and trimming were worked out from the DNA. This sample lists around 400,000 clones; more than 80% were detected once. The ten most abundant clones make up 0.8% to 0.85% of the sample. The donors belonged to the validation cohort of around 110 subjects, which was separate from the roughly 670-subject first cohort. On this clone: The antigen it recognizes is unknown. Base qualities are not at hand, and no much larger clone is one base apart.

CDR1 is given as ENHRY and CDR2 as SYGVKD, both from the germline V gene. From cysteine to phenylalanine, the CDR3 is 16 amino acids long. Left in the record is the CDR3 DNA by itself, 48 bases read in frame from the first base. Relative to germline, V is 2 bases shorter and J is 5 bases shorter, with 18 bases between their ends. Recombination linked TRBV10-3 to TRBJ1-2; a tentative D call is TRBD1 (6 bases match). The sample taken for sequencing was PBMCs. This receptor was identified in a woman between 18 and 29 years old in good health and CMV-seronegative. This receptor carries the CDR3 CAISEPRTADQYGYTF. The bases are TGTGCCATCAGTGAGCCGCGGACAGCCGACCAATATGGCTACACCTTC.